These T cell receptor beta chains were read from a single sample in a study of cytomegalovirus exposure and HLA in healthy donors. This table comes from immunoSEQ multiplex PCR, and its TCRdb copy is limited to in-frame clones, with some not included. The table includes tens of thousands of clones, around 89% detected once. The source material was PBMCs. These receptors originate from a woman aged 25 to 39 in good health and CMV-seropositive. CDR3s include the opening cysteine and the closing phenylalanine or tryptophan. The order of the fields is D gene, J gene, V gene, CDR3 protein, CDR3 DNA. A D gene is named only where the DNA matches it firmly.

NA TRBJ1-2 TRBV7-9 CASSSPSDASQGPNYGYTF TGTGCCAGCAGCTCACCCTCCGACGCGTCCCAGGGCCCAAACTATGGCTACACCTTC
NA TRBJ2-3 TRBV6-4 CASSDRGEADAQYF TGTGCCAGCAGTGACAGGGGCGAAGCAGATGCGCAGTATTTT
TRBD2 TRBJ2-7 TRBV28 CASTSYTGTSGSYEQYF TGTGCCAGCACTTCATACACCGGGACTAGCGGGAGCTACGAGCAGTACTTC
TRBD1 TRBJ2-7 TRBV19 CASSMGQAFYEQYF TGTGCCAGTAGTATGGGACAGGCCTTCTACGAGCAGTACTTC
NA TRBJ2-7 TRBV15 CATSRQTSYGQYF TGTGCCACCAGCAGACAGACTTCCTACGGACAGTACTTC
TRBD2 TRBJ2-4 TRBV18 CASSPGTSGRGDIQYF TGTGCCAGCTCACCCGGGACTAGCGGGAGGGGTGACATTCAGTACTTC
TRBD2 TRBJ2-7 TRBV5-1 CASGLAGSYEQYF TGCGCCAGTGGACTAGCGGGTTCCTACGAGCAGTACTTC
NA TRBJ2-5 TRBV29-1 CSGAIGGETQYF TGCAGCGGTGCCATCGGGGGAGAGACCCAGTACTTC
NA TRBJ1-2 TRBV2 CASSRDIYGYTF TGTGCCAGCAGTCGGGATATCTATGGCTACACCTTC
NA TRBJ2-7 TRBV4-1 CASSQARGWGYEQYF TGCGCCAGCAGCCAAGCCCGGGGGTGGGGGTACGAGCAGTACTTC